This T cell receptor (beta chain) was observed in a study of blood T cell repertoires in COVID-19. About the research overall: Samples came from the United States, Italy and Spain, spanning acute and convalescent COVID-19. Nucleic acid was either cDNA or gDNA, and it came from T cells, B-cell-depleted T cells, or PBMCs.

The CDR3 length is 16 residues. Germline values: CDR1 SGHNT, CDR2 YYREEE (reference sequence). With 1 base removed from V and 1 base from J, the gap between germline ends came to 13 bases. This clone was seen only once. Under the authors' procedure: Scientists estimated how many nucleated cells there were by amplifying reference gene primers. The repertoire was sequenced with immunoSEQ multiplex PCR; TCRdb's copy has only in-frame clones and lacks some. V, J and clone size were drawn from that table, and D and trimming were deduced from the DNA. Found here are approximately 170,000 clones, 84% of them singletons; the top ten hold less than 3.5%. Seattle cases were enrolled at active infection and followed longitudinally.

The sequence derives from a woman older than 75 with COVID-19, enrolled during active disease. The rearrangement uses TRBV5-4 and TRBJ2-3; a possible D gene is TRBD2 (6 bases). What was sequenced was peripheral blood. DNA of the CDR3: TGTGCCAGCAGCTTGCGAAGGGGCGGGGGCACAGATACGCAGTATTTT. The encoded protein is CASSLRRGGGTDTQYF.